Shown below are 9 T cell receptor beta chains from a single sample sequenced in a study of shared clonotypes between healthy human individuals. TCRdb's copy holds only in-frame clones and misses some; the assay was immunoSEQ multiplex PCR. The data contain around 450,000 clones, roughly 80% of them singletons. Sequencing input: PBMCs. The receptors come from a woman between 40 and 50 years old in good health. Some clones in this sample may be carry-over from other donors' samples.

J is TRBJ2-2 and V is TRBV30; a possible D gene is TRBD2 (5 bases). Per germline, CDR1 GTSNPN and CDR2 SVGIG (reference sequence). Trimming shortened V by 0 bases and J by 6 bases, and 14 bases separated the two germline ends. The CDR3 contains 15 residues. The CDR3 DNA reads TGTGCCTGGAGTGTACTAGATCCTGGGGCCGGGGAGCTGTTTTTT. Its translation is CAWSVLDPGAGELFF.

The sample holds a few counts of this clone. The CDR3 coding sequence is TGTGCCATCATGTCAGGGAACACCGGGGAGCTGTTTTTT. It codes for CAIMSGNTGELFF. This rearrangement joins TRBV10-3 to TRBJ2-2; D gene unclear. The length of the CDR3 is 13 residues. The germline V gene encodes CDR1 ENHRY and CDR2 SYGVKD. V shed 7 bases and J shed 1 base, with 7 bases lying between them.

This sequence joins TRBV6-1 and TRBJ2-7, with D possibly TRBD2 on 6 matching bases. Germline V gene lookup returns CDR1 MNHNS and CDR2 SASEGT. Trimming cost V 7 bases and J 7 bases, with 14 bases left between them. The CDR3 consists of 12 residues. CDR3 in amino acids: CASIRDGGEQYF. CDR3 nucleotides: TGTGCCAGCATACGGGACGGGGGAGAGCAGTACTTC.

The V call is TRBV19, the J call TRBJ2-7; no reliable D call. The CDR3 loop spans 15 amino acids. CDR1 and CDR2 (germline): LNHDA, SQIVND (reference sequence). Trimming took 6 bases from V and 3 from J, leaving 18 bases between them. CDR3 loop: CASSKDVSMGYEQYF. CDR3 in DNA: TGTGCCAGTAGCAAGGACGTATCCATGGGCTACGAGCAGTACTTC.

This clone was seen more than once but under ten times. J is TRBJ2-1 and V is TRBV10-1; 7 bases match TRBD2. Germline CDR1 and CDR2: WNHNN and SYGVQD (reference sequence). With 4 bases clipped from V and 8 bases from J, the junction kept 14 bases outside the gene matches. The CDR3 is 16 amino acids. The CDR3 spells CASSGTRADGLDEQFF. CDR3 nucleotide sequence: TGCGCCAGCAGTGGGACTAGGGCGGACGGTTTGGATGAGCAGTTCTTC.

The rearrangement joins TRBV28 to TRBJ2-5, with D possibly being TRBD1 or TRBD2 (5 bases each). Per germline, CDR1 MDHEN and CDR2 SYDVKM. V was clipped by 6 bases and J by 1 base, with 15 bases between them. The CDR3 runs 15 residues. CDR3 in amino acids: CASSSGGDLQETQYF. Written as DNA, the CDR3 is TGTGCCAGCAGCTCAGGTGGGGACCTCCAAGAGACCCAGTACTTC. Variable domain in full (rest from reference TRBV28 and TRBJ2-5): DVKVTQSSRYLVKRTGEKVFLECVQDMDHENMFWYRQDPGLGLRLIYFSYDVKMKEKGDIPEGYSVSREKKERFSLILESASTNQTSMYLCASSSGGDLQETQYFGPGTRLLVL.

V and J are TRBV19 and TRBJ1-5; D gene ambiguous. The CDR3 totals 16 residues. The V gene's germline CDR1 is LNHDA and CDR2 SQIVND (reference sequence). V lost 8 bases and J lost 0, with 17 bases in between. CDR3 region: CASFPFGGHSNQPQHF. The CDR3 region has the DNA TGTGCCAGTTTCCCCTTTGGAGGGCATAGCAATCAGCCCCAGCATTTT.

The table lists this clone with a few counts. The J gene is TRBJ1-5, the V gene TRBV11-2, with D possibly matching TRBD1 (6 bases). CDR1 and CDR2 from the germline V gene are SGHAT and FQNNGV. Trimming stripped 5 bases from V and 3 bases from J, with 14 bases between. The CDR3 totals 15 residues. The CDR3, as DNA: TGTGCCAGCAGCCAGCAGGGGCAGCCCAATCAGCCCCAGCATTTT. Protein: CASSQQGQPNQPQHF.

The chain has TRBV28 and TRBJ1-1; 10 bases agree with TRBD1. The CDR3 spans 16 residues. CDR1 and CDR2 (germline): MDHEN, SYDVKM. The ends lost 2 bases at V and 2 bases at J; junction bases unmatched: 5. CDR3 DNA sequence: TGTGCCAGCAGTTTACCACAGACAGGGGGCAACACTGAAGCTTTCTTT. Its protein product is CASSLPQTGGNTEAFF.